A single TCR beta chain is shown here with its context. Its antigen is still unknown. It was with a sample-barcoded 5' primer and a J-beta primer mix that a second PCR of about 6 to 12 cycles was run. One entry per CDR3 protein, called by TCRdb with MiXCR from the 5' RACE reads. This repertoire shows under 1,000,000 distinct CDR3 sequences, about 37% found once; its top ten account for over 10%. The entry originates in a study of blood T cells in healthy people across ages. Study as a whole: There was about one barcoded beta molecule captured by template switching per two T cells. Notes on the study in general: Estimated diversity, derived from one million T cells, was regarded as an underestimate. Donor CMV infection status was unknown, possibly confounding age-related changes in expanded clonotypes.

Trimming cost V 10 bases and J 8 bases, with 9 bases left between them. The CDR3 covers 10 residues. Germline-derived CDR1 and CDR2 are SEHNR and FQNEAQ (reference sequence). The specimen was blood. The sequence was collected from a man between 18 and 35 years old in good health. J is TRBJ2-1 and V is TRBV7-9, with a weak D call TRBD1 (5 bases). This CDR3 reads CATSRDEQFF. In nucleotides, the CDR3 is TGTGCCACTTCCAGGGATGAGCAGTTCTTC.